One T cell receptor (beta chain) is described in this entry. There is no known antigen for this receptor. Base qualities are not recorded, but no much larger clone differs from it by a single base. One collaborating source in Seattle enrolled patients during active infection and followed them longitudinally through the course of disease. Collaborating institutions collected whole blood in K2EDTA tubes following their own protocols. For TCRbeta analysis, collaborators shipped samples as frozen whole blood, isolated PBMCs, or DNA extracted from either of those sample types. Taken from the germline V gene, the CDR1 and CDR2 loops are LGHNT and FRNRAP. There are 16 amino acids in the CDR3, from cysteine to phenylalanine inclusive. Just CDR3 DNA is preserved here, 48 bases in frame from base 1. Trimming removed 4 bases from V and 1 base from J; the gene matches leave 7 bases unexplained. TCRbeta CDR3 regions were amplified from genomic DNA by means of the immunoSEQ Assay, a bias-controlled multiplex PCR. On the study's bioinformatics: The number of nucleated cells in each sample was estimated from the amplification of reference gene primers within the assay. To quantify the absolute abundance of each unique TCRbeta CDR3 rearrangement, sequence reads were collapsed and filtered. For each sample, productive Simpson clonality was calculated as the square root of Simpson's diversity index across productive rearrangements. Held by TCRdb, this immuneACCESS table contains in-frame sequences only and omits some clones. Under half of the omission traces to an unresolved V gene where checked; the cause of the rest is unknown. The DNA gave D and trimming, while V, J and clone size come from that table. This sample lists approximately 300,000 clones; approximately 90% were detected once. The ten largest clones take up roughly 6% of the sample.

The data derive from a study of blood T cell repertoires in COVID-19 (dated by TCRdb to 2020 to 2022). At the level of the whole study: Collaborator samples came from the United States, Italy and Spain and covered acute and convalescent phases of COVID-19. Where available, HLA class I and class II types were taken from metadata supplied by the sample provider and were not determined by assay-based typing. The repertoires were released in a freely available public database intended as a resource for research on the immune response to SARS-CoV-2. The dataset comprised deeply sampled blood TCRbeta repertoires from subjects exposed to, actively infected with, or recovered from COVID-19. A de-identified subject ID, COVID-19 status, age in years and sex were almost always included in the sample metadata. The material from the prospective study consisted of cDNA or gDNA derived from T cells, B-cell-depleted T cells, or PBMCs. Samples were obtained from the ongoing ImmuneRACE study (first 160 participants) and from roughly 1,300 subjects provided by 6 global collaborators.

Overall study outcomes, separate from this receptor: Clinical and demographic metadata were provided uncurated, with the amount varying by source and participant.

The sequenced material came from peripheral blood. The V and J genes are TRBV12-5 and TRBJ2-1, with TRBD2 matching 7 junction bases. This TCR was sampled from a woman in her forties or fifties with COVID-19, enrolled during active disease. The CDR3 amino acid sequence is: CASGYPIGRSYNEQFF. The DNA sequence follows: TGTGCTAGTGGTTACCCCATCGGGAGGTCCTACAATGAGCAGTTCTTC.